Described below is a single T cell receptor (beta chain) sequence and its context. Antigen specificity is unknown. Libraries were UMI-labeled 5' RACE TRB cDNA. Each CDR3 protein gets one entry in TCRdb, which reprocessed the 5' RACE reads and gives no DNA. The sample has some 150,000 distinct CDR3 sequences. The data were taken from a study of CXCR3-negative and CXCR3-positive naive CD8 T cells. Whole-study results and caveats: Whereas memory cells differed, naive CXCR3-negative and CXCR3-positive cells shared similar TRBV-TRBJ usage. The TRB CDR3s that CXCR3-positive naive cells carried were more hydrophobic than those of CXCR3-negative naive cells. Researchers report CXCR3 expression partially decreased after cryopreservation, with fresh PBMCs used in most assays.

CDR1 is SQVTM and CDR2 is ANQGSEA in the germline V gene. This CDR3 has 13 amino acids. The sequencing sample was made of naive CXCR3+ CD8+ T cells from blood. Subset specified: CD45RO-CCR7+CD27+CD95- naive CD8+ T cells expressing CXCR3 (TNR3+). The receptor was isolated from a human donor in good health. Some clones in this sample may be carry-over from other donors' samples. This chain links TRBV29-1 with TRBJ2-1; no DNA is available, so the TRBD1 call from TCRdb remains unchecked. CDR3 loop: CSEQGSSYNEQFF.